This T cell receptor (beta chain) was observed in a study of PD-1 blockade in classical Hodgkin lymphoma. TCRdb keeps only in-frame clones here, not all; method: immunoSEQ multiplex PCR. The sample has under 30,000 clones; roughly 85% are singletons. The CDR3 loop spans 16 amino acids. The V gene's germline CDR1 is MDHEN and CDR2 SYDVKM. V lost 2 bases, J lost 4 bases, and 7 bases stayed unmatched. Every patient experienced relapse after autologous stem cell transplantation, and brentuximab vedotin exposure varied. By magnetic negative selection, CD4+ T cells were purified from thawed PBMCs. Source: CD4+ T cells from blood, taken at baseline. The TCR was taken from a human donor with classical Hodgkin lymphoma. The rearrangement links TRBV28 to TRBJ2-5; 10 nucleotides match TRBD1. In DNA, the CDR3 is TGTGCCAGCAGTTTAGCCAGACAGGGGGCAAGAGAGACCCAGTACTTC. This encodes CASSLARQGARETQYF.